A single sample is the source of the 23 T cell receptor beta chains below, sequenced in a study of T cell changes during pregnancy in multiple sclerosis. The assay was immunoSEQ multiplex PCR, and TCRdb's table has in-frame clones only and misses some. The sample has around 100,000 clones, around 94% seen once. Specimen: peripheral blood, collected after pregnancy. These receptors originate from a female donor with multiple sclerosis, enrolled in a pregnancy study.

In this sample, this clone turned up a few times. This chain connects TRBV27 to TRBJ1-5; TRBD1 agrees at 7 bases. With V trimmed by 6 bases and J by 0 bases, 5 bases remained unmatched. The CDR3 is 15 residues long. Germline CDR1 MNHEY, CDR2 SMNVEV (reference sequence). CDR3 protein: CASRADRRSNQPQHF. For the CDR3, the DNA is TGTGCCAGCAGAGCGGACAGGCGTAGCAATCAGCCCCAGCATTTT.

The V and J genes are TRBV28 and TRBJ2-7; D call uncertain. V was pared by 4 bases and J by 2 bases, with 9 bases between. Germline values: CDR1 MDHEN, CDR2 SYDVKM. The CDR3 contains 13 residues. This chain's CDR3 is CASSYDTTYEQYF. CDR3 DNA: TGTGCCAGCAGTTACGACACAACCTACGAGCAGTACTTC.

The chain recombines TRBV7-8 with TRBJ2-1, with a tentative D call TRBD1 (5 bases). This CDR3 spans 14 amino acids. Deletions cut 4 bases from V and 8 bases from J, with 15 bases between. CDR1 and CDR2 from the germline V gene are SGHVS and FQNEAQ. This CDR3 is CASSSRQPKDEQFF. The CDR3 DNA sequence: TGTGCCAGCAGCTCAAGACAGCCTAAGGATGAGCAGTTCTTC. Full variable domain (outside the CDR3, taken from reference TRBV7-8 and TRBJ2-1): GAGVSQSPRYKVAKRGQDVALRCDPISGHVSLFWYQQALGQGPEFLTYFQNEAQLDKSGLPSDRFFAERPEGSVSTLKIQRTQQEDSAVYLCASSSRQPKDEQFFGPGTRLTVL.

The rearrangement uses TRBV11-2 and TRBJ1-5, with D hard to call. This CDR3 has 15 amino acids. Germline V lookup: CDR1 SGHAT, CDR2 FQNNGV. V lost 5 bases to trimming and J lost 0 bases, with 11 bases between them. The DNA for the CDR3 is TGTGCCAGCAGCCGCGACATTTATAGCAATCAGCCCCAGCATTTT. Its translation: CASSRDIYSNQPQHF.

The J gene is TRBJ2-7, the V gene TRBV5-1; the D is unclear. The germline V and J ends were trimmed by 4 bases and 1 base, with 12 bases remaining between them. Germline V gene sequence: CDR1 SGHRS, CDR2 YFSETQ. The CDR3 has 14 amino acids. The CDR3 loop reads CASSTKGASYEQYF. CDR3 bases: TGCGCCAGCAGCACTAAAGGAGCGTCCTACGAGCAGTACTTC.

V and J are TRBV6-1 and TRBJ2-4, with a possible D match to TRBD1 (6 bases). Germline V gene sequence: CDR1 MNHNS, CDR2 SASEGT. Between the trimmed V and J ends, which lost 4 bases and 9 bases, there was a span of 16 bases. There are 14 residues in the CDR3. Here the CDR3 reads CASSVGTSIGIQYF. The CDR3 DNA sequence: TGTGCCAGCAGTGTAGGGACATCAATTGGCATTCAGTACTTC.

The chain carries TRBV10-3 and TRBJ2-7; TRBD2 matches at 11 bases. The CDR3 is made up of 20 amino acids. Germline CDR1 ENHRY, CDR2 SYGVKD. The ends lost 0 bases at V and 2 bases at J; junction bases unmatched: 15. CDR3 protein: CAISESGGGLAADGAYEQYF. DNA for the CDR3: TGTGCCATCAGTGAGTCGGGCGGGGGACTAGCGGCAGATGGGGCCTACGAGCAGTACTTC.

The V gene is TRBV5-4, the J gene TRBJ2-7; 7 nucleotides line up with TRBD2. The germline CDR1 and CDR2 sequences are SGHNT and YYREEE (reference sequence). V was clipped by 3 bases and J by 6 bases; unmatched bases: 12. The CDR3 has 15 residues. CDR3 coding DNA: TGTGCCAGCAGCTCGCCCAGCGGGGCCGTCACCGAGCAGTACTTC. Its translation: CASSSPSGAVTEQYF.

J is TRBJ1-1 and V is TRBV2; TRBD1 matches 7 bases. Germline assignment: CDR1 SNHLY and CDR2 FYNNEI. With V trimmed by 5 bases and J by 5 bases, 5 bases remained unmatched. CDR3 size: 13 residues. The CDR3 reads CASSQGEDTEAFF. The CDR3 nucleotides read TGTGCCAGCAGTCAGGGGGAGGATACTGAAGCTTTCTTT.

This rearrangement joins TRBV29-1 to TRBJ2-3; 10 positions match TRBD1. This CDR3 contains 14 residues. The ends lost 5 bases at V and 2 bases at J; junction bases unmatched: 4. Germline-derived CDR1 and CDR2 are SQVTM and ANQGSEA. In DNA, the CDR3 is TGCAGCGTTTCGGGACAGGGGATCACAGATACGCAGTATTTT. It encodes CSVSGQGITDTQYF.

The chain recombines TRBV19 with TRBJ1-4, with 10 bases that match TRBD1. This CDR3 has 14 residues. V shed 4 bases, J shed 8 bases, and the junction held 4 bases outside the gene matches. CDR1 and CDR2 from the germline V gene are LNHDA and SQIVND (reference sequence). The CDR3: CASSRQGAREKLFF. CDR3 nucleotides: TGTGCCAGTAGTAGACAGGGGGCAAGGGAAAAACTGTTTTTT.

The chain employs TRBV4-1 and TRBJ2-3; TRBD2 matches 10 bases. The CDR3 consists of 19 residues. V shed 1 base, J shed 0 bases, and the junction held 10 bases outside the gene matches. The V gene's germline CDR1 is MGHRA and CDR2 YSYEKL. CDR3 DNA sequence: TGCGCCAGCAGCCAAGTTCCTAGCGGGGGTAGACCTAGCACAGATACGCAGTATTTT. Residues: CASSQVPSGGRPSTDTQYF.

The J gene is TRBJ1-4, the V gene TRBV19, with 8 bases fitting TRBD1. V was clipped by 3 bases and J by 4 bases; unmatched bases: 7. The germline gives CDR1 LNHDA, CDR2 SQIVND (reference sequence). The CDR3 sequence is 16 residues long. CDR3 in DNA: TGTGCCAGTAGTATGGAGACAGGGGTAGATAATGAAAAACTGTTTTTT. Translated, it gives CASSMETGVDNEKLFF. The full variable domain, rest sourced from reference TRBV19 and TRBJ1-4, is DGGITQSPKYLFRKEGQNVTLSCEQNLNHDAMYWYRQDPGQGLRLIYYSQIVNDFQKGDIAEGYSVSREKKESFPLTVTSAQKNPTAFYLCASSMETGVDNEKLFFGSGTQLSVL.

The V and J genes are TRBV27 and TRBJ1-2; TRBD1 matches at 8 bases. This CDR3 is built from 13 residues. The V and J ends lost 5 bases and 8 bases, in that order; junction bases with no gene match: 7. Germline lookup yields CDR1 MNHEY and CDR2 SMNVEV (reference sequence). CDR3 coding DNA: TGTGCCAGCAGTCCGGACAGGGAGGAAGGCTACACCTTC. Translating it yields CASSPDREEGYTF.

The DNA of the CDR3 is TGTGCCTGGATGGGACTAGCGGGAGCGGCCACAGATACGCAGTATTTT. This translates into CAWMGLAGAATDTQYF. The chain employs TRBV30 and TRBJ2-3; the match to TRBD2 covers 14 bases. This CDR3 has 16 residues. After removal of 4 bases from V and 2 bases from J, the junction contained 5 bases not matched to a gene. Germline V gene lookup returns CDR1 GTSNPN and CDR2 SVGIG (reference sequence).

This clone occurred a few times. V is TRBV9 and J is TRBJ2-7; D uncertain. The germline V gene encodes CDR1 SGDLS and CDR2 YYNGEE. The ends were cut back, 0 bases at V and 2 bases at J, with 9 bases in the middle. The CDR3 has 14 residues. The CDR3, as DNA: TGTGCCAGCAGCGTAGGAACGGTTGCCTACGAGCAGTACTTC. As protein: CASSVGTVAYEQYF.

This chain uses TRBV28 with TRBJ2-7, with TRBD1 as a possible D gene (6 bases). This CDR3 contains 13 residues. Germline V gene sequence: CDR1 MDHEN, CDR2 SYDVKM. V gave up 3 bases and J gave up 5 bases, with 11 bases separating them. The CDR3 here is CASSLVSGDEQYF. DNA of the CDR3: TGTGCCAGCAGTTTGGTGTCAGGGGACGAGCAGTACTTC.

The chain is built from TRBV11-2 and TRBJ2-7, with 10 bases lining up with TRBD2. V shed 6 bases and J 2 bases; nucleotides not matched to a gene: 4. CDR3 length: 14 amino acids. CDR1 is SGHAT, CDR2 FQNNGV, per germline. The CDR3 sequence: CASRILAGTYEQYF. DNA of the CDR3: TGTGCCAGCAGGATACTAGCGGGGACCTACGAGCAGTACTTC.

CDR3 protein: CASSRGLLETDTQYF. In DNA form, the CDR3 reads TGTGCCAGCAGCCGGGGACTATTGGAGACAGATACGCAGTATTTT. V and J are TRBV5-4 and TRBJ2-3; 7 bases are shared with TRBD2. V lost 4 bases, J lost 3 bases, and 8 bases stayed unmatched. Germline V gene data show CDR1 as SGHNT and CDR2 as YYREEE (reference sequence). The CDR3 totals 15 residues.

The chain recombines TRBV2 with TRBJ2-3; D gene uncertain. This CDR3 is 15 amino acids long. With 4 bases removed from V and 1 base from J, the gap between germline ends came to 12 bases. Germline values: CDR1 SNHLY, CDR2 FYNNEI. The CDR3 sequence is CASSAYQVGTDTQYF. The CDR3, as DNA: TGTGCCAGCAGTGCCTATCAGGTAGGCACAGATACGCAGTATTTT.

This sequence joins TRBV6-5 and TRBJ2-7; TRBD2 agrees at 8 bases. CDR3 size: 13 residues. The V segment lost 8 bases and the J segment 6 bases; nucleotides outside the gene matches: 9. The V gene's germline CDR1 is MNHEY and CDR2 SVGAGI. CDR3 region: CASGTGAGGEQYF. The CDR3 region has the DNA TGTGCCAGCGGGACCGGGGCGGGGGGCGAGCAGTACTTC.

The rearrangement joins TRBV4-2 to TRBJ1-1, with D uncertain. The germline V gene encodes CDR1 LGHNA and CDR2 YNFKEQ. V lost 0 bases and J 1 base, leaving 9 bases between the germline ends. The CDR3 consists of 15 residues. The CDR3 loop is CASSQELTGNTEAFF. In nucleotides, the CDR3 is TGTGCCAGCAGCCAAGAACTTACCGGGAACACTGAAGCTTTCTTT.

This chain joins TRBV6-1 and TRBJ1-1; D remains ambiguous. Trimming took 1 base from V and 7 from J, leaving 10 bases between them. The CDR3 sequence is 13 residues long. Germline lookup yields CDR1 MNHNS and CDR2 SASEGT. The CDR3 loop reads CASSEGRSGEAFF. DNA for the CDR3: TGTGCCAGCAGTGAAGGGAGGTCTGGTGAAGCTTTCTTT.